Shown below are 14 T cell receptor beta chains from a single sample sequenced in a study of shared clonotypes between healthy human individuals. The protocol was immunoSEQ multiplex PCR, while the TCRdb copy is restricted to in-frame clones and leaves out a portion. The table shows some 2 million clones, with 85% to 95% occurring only once. Sample: naive CD4+ T cells sorted from blood. Subset of the sample: CD45RA+ positively selected. The origin of the receptors is a man younger than 35 in good health.

The chain couples TRBV2 to TRBJ2-4; D possibly uses TRBD1 or TRBD2 (6 bases each). The CDR3 totals 16 residues. Per germline, CDR1 SNHLY and CDR2 FYNNEI. V lost 1 base and J lost 0, with 10 bases in between. The CDR3 coding sequence is TGTGCCAGCAGTGAAGGGGGGGCTCTAGCCAAAAACATTCAGTACTTC. It specifies CASSEGGALAKNIQYF.

This chain joins TRBV7-9 and TRBJ2-3; 8 bases align to TRBD2. Germline V gene lookup returns CDR1 SEHNR and CDR2 FQNEAQ (reference sequence). Losses at the gene ends were 5 bases for V and 4 bases for J; bases not matched to a gene: 5. The CDR3 is 14 residues long. The CDR3 loop reads CASSPLTSADTQYF. In DNA form, the CDR3 reads TGTGCCAGCAGCCCATTGACTAGCGCAGATACGCAGTATTTT.

The rearrangement joins TRBV28 to TRBJ1-5; 10 nucleotides align to TRBD1. CDR1 is MDHEN and CDR2 is SYDVKM in the germline V gene. This CDR3 has 16 amino acids. The V segment lost 8 bases and the J segment 3 bases; nucleotides outside the gene matches: 10. CDR3 amino acids: CASAKLTGGLNQPQHF. The CDR3 nucleotides read TGTGCCAGCGCCAAATTGACAGGGGGCCTCAATCAGCCCCAGCATTTT.

This clone occurred once. J is TRBJ1-6 and V is TRBV2; D gene uncertain. CDR1 and CDR2 (germline): SNHLY, FYNNEI. The CDR3 covers 17 residues. V lost 3 bases to trimming and J lost 3 bases, with 15 bases between them. The DNA for the CDR3 is TGTGCCAGCAGTGAGGTTTCGGGGATCGGCTATAATTCACCCCTCCACTTT. Amino acids: CASSEVSGIGYNSPLHF.

This sequence joins TRBV4-3 and TRBJ1-2, with D tentatively TRBD1 (6 bases). The V end lost 1 base, the J end lost 7 bases, and 16 bases lay between the germline ends. There are 15 residues in the CDR3. Per the germline V gene, CDR1 is LGHNA and CDR2 is YSLEER. The CDR3, as DNA: TGCGCCAGCAGCCAAGGATCCGGGCAGGGGTCTGGCTACACCTTC. It encodes CASSQGSGQGSGYTF.

Only one count was recorded for this clone. This chain links TRBV7-6 with TRBJ2-1; 8 positions agree with TRBD2. The CDR3 runs to 17 residues. The trim removed 0 bases at V and 4 bases at J, leaving 8 bases unmatched. Looked up from germline, CDR1 is SGHVS and CDR2 is FNYEAQ. The CDR3 sequence: CASSLAPSGGLYNEQFF. Written as DNA, the CDR3 is TGTGCCAGCAGCTTAGCGCCAAGCGGGGGACTGTACAATGAGCAGTTCTTC.

This clone was seen once. V and J are TRBV27 and TRBJ2-1, with 8 bases that match TRBD1. Germline CDR1 MNHEY, CDR2 SMNVEV (reference sequence). V gave up 2 bases and J gave up 7 bases; unmatched junction bases: 7. The CDR3 loop spans 15 amino acids. CDR3 bases: TGTGCCAGCAGTTTAGTGGACAGGGAGGTAAATGAGCAGTTCTTC. Amino acid sequence: CASSLVDREVNEQFF.

This clone was seen a single time. The rearrangement joins TRBV6-5 to TRBJ2-7, with 7 bases fitting TRBD2. Germline CDR1 reads MNHEY; CDR2 reads SVGAGI. The CDR3 has 14 residues. Trimming cost V 0 bases and J 6 bases; bases outside gene matches: 5. CDR3 nucleotide sequence: TGTGCCAGCAGTTACTCTACTAGCGACGGCGAGCAGTACTTC. It codes for CASSYSTSDGEQYF.

The V call is TRBV27, the J call TRBJ1-5; TRBD1 matches at 9 bases. Germline V gene sequence: CDR1 MNHEY, CDR2 SMNVEV (reference sequence). There are 15 residues in the CDR3. Trimming removed 6 bases from V and 6 bases from J; junction bases left unmatched: 9. The CDR3 protein is CASRGGDRDSQPQHF. The CDR3 DNA reads as TGTGCCAGCAGAGGAGGGGACAGGGATAGTCAGCCCCAGCATTTT.

This clone was counted once. The genes are TRBV7-2 and TRBJ2-1; TRBD2 matches at 8 bases. From germline, CDR1 is SGHTA and CDR2 FQGNSA. V lost 7 bases, J lost 4 bases, and 6 bases stayed unmatched. This CDR3 contains 14 residues. As DNA, the CDR3 is TGTGCCAGCACCCACGGGAGGGGTTACAATGAGCAGTTCTTC. This gives the protein CASTHGRGYNEQFF. Using reference TRBV7-2 and TRBJ2-1 for the parts outside the CDR3, the full variable domain is GAGVSQSPSNKVTEKGKDVELRCDPISGHTALYWYRQSLGQGLEFLIYFQGNSAPDKSGLPSDRFSAERTGGSVSTLTIQRTQQEDSAVYLCASTHGRGYNEQFFGPGTRLTVL.

This clone was detected once. The CDR3 DNA sequence: TGTGCCAGCAGTTTGTTACAGCGCTATGGCTACACCTTC. This sequence encodes CASSLLQRYGYTF. This chain joins TRBV28 and TRBJ1-2, with D uncertain. The ends were cut back, 3 bases at V and 4 bases at J, with 9 bases in the middle. The CDR3 is made up of 13 amino acids. Germline-derived CDR1 and CDR2 are MDHEN and SYDVKM.

The chain couples TRBV5-4 to TRBJ2-1, with D possibly being TRBD1 or TRBD2 (5 bases each). Trimming removed 0 bases at V and 0 bases at J, with 13 bases between. CDR3 length: 17 amino acids. Germline loops: CDR1 SGHNT, CDR2 YYREEE (reference sequence). CDR3 bases: TGTGCCAGCAGCTTGGGGGGCGGGTTGAGCTCCTACAATGAGCAGTTCTTC. This gives the protein CASSLGGGLSSYNEQFF. The full variable domain, completed using reference TRBV5-4 and TRBJ2-1, is ETGVTQSPTHLIKTRGQQVTLRCSSQSGHNTVSWYQQALGQGPQFIFQYYREEENGRGNFPPRFSGLQFPNYSSELNVNALELDDSALYLCASSLGGGLSSYNEQFFGPGTRLTVL.

This clone was detected once. This chain links TRBV28 with TRBJ2-5, with no clear D. Germline CDR1 reads MDHEN; CDR2 reads SYDVKM. The CDR3 is 13 residues long. With 5 bases removed from V and 5 bases from J, the gap between germline ends came to 12 bases. CDR3 bases: TGTGCCAGCAGTCAGCAGCTAAGGGAGACCCAGTACTTC. This gives the protein CASSQQLRETQYF.

The chain couples TRBV4-1 to TRBJ1-3; D is uncertain. The germline gives CDR1 MGHRA, CDR2 YSYEKL. CDR3 length equals 17 residues. The ends were cut back, 4 bases at V and 0 bases at J, with 16 bases in the middle. CDR3 DNA sequence: TGCGCCAGCAGCCTTTCCCACACCGTGAGCTCTGGAAACACCATATATTTT. Translation gives CASSLSHTVSSGNTIYF.